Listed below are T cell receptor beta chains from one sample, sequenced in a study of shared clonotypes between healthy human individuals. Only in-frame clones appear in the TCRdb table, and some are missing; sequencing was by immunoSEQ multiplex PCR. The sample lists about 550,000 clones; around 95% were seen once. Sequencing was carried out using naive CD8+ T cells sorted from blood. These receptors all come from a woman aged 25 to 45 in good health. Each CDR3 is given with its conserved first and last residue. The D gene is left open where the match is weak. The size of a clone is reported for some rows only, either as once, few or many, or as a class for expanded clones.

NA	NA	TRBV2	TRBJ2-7	TGTGCCAGCAGTGACCCGTCCTACGAGCAGTACTTC	CASSDPSYEQYF
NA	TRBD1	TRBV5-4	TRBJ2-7	TGTGCCAGCAGCTGGGACAGTTCCTACGAGCAGTACTTC	CASSWDSSYEQYF
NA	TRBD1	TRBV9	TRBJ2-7	TGTGCCAGCAGCGTAGCCGGGACAGGGAACGAGCAGTACTTC	CASSVAGTGNEQYF
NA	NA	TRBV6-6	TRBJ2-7	TGTGCCAGCAGTTACTCAGGGGGCTCCTACGAGCAGTACTTC	CASSYSGGSYEQYF
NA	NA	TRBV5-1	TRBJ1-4	TGCGCCAGCAGCTTAGGACGATCCCGGGGGGGTGAAAAACTGTTTTTT	CASSLGRSRGGEKLFF
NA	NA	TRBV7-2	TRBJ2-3	TGTGCCAGCAGCTTAGTGACGCCGGGGGAGACAGATACGCAGTATTTT	CASSLVTPGETDTQYF
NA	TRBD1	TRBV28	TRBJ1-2	TGTGCCAGCTCCCTGGTGGACAGGGGGCGCAGGTATGGCTACACCTTC	CASSLVDRGRRYGYTF
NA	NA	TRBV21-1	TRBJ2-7	TGTGCCAGCAGCAAAGAGGGCCCCTTTCCCTACGAGCAGTACTTC	CASSKEGPFPYEQYF
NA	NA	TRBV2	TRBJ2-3	TGTGCCAGCAGTGAAGCCGAAGATACGCAGTATTTT	CASSEAEDTQYF
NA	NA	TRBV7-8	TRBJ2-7	TGTGCCAGCAGCTTAGGTCGGCCCCCTGAAGAACGGCAGTACTTC	CASSLGRPPEERQYF
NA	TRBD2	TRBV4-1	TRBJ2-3	TGCGCCAGCAGTAAACTAGCGGGAGGTGGTACAGATACGCAGTATTTT	CASSKLAGGGTDTQYF
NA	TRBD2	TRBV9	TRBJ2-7	TGTGCCAGCAGCGTAGGCGGTAGCGGGAGTGTCTACGAGCAGTACTTC	CASSVGGSGSVYEQYF
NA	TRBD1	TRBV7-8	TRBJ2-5	TGTGCCAGCAGCCCAGAGTTTGGGGACAGGGGGCGAGAGACCCAGTACTTC	CASSPEFGDRGRETQYF
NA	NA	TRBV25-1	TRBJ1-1	TGTGCCAGCCCAACCACCAGGGCAAGAGACACTGAAGCTTTCTTT	CASPTTRARDTEAFF
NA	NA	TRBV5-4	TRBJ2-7	TGTGCCAGCAGCTCCGAGAGGGCCTACGAGCAGTACTTC	CASSSERAYEQYF
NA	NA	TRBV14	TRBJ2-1	TGTGCCAGCAGCCAAGATCCCCACAATGAGCAGTTCTTC	CASSQDPHNEQFF
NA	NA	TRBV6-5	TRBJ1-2	TGTGCCAGCAGAAACGGAAGGGGCTATGGCTACACCTTC	CASRNGRGYGYTF
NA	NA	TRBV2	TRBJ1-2	TGTGCCAGCAGCTCCAGCTTACTGGGGGTTACAAACTATGGCTACACCTTC	CASSSSLLGVTNYGYTF
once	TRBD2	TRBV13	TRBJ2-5	TGTGCCAGCAGTCCCGGGACTAGCGCCTTACGGTACTTC	CASSPGTSALRYF
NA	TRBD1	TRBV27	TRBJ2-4	TGTGCCAGCACCCCCACGGCAGGGGGAAACATTCAGTACTTC	CASTPTAGGNIQYF
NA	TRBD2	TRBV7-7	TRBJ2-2	TGTGCCAGCAGCTTAGAGCCGCGGGGGTACACCGGGGAGCTGTTTTTT	CASSLEPRGYTGELFF
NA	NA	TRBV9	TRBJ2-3	TGTGCCAGCAGCGTAGACGGATACACAGATACGCAGTATTTT	CASSVDGYTDTQYF
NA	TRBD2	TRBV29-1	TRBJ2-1	TGCAGCGTCGAAACTAGCGGGAGGGCTTATGAGCAGTTCTTC	CSVETSGRAYEQFF
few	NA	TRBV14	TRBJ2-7	TGTGCCAGCAGCCAAGTCCTCGCAGCCCGGGACGAGCAGTACTTC	CASSQVLAARDEQYF
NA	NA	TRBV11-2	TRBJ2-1	TGTGCCAGCAGCTTAGTACCGTCATACAATGAGCAGTTCTTC	CASSLVPSYNEQFF
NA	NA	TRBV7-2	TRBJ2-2	TGTGCCAGCAGCTCGGGGGTCCGGGGGGAGCTGTTTTTT	CASSSGVRGELFF
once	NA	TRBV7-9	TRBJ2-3	TGTGCCAGCAGCTTAGCCACGACTAAAGATACGCAGTATTTT	CASSLATTKDTQYF
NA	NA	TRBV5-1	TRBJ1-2	TGCGCCAGCAGCTCAGGTGGGGTCTATGGCTACACCTTC	CASSSGGVYGYTF
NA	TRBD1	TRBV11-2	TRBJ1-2	TGTGCCAGCAGCCTGCTCACAGGGGGCCGTGGCTACACCTTC	CASSLLTGGRGYTF
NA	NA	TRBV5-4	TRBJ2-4	TGTGCCAGCAGCTTCGGCAAAAACATTCAGTACTTC	CASSFGKNIQYF
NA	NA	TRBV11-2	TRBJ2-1	TGTGCCAGCAGCTTAGAGGCTACAAAGTTCTTC	CASSLEATKFF
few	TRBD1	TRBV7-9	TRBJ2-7	TGTGCCAGCAGCTTAGAGGACAGGGCCGAGCAGTACTTC	CASSLEDRAEQYF
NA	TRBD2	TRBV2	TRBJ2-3	TGTGCCAGCAGCGACTCTGGCGGGAGGACAGATACGCAGTATTTT	CASSDSGGRTDTQYF
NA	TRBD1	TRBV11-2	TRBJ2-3	TGTGCCAGCAGCTTGACGACGGGACAGAACACAGATACGCAGTATTTT	CASSLTTGQNTDTQYF
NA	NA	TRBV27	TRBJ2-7	TGTGCCAGCAGTCATAAGTTCTCCTACGAGCAGTACTTC	CASSHKFSYEQYF
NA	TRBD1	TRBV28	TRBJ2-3	TGTGCCAGCAGTTTGACGACAGGGGTATTAACAGATACGCAGTATTTT	CASSLTTGVLTDTQYF
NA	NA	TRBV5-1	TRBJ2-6	TGCGCCAGCACCCTGCACTCTGGGGCCAACGTCCTGACTTTC	CASTLHSGANVLTF
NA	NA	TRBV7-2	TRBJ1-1	TGTGCCAGCAGCCCGGAGGTGCAGGCGGGGGCTTTCTTT	CASSPEVQAGAFF
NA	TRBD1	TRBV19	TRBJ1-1	TGTGCCAGTAGTATCCGGGACAGGGGGCCTACTGAAGCTTTCTTT	CASSIRDRGPTEAFF
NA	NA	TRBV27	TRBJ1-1	TGTGCCAGCAGCCTCACGGGGGGGCTTACTGAAGCTTTCTTT	CASSLTGGLTEAFF
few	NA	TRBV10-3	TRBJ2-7	TGTGCCATCAGTGCCGGGGCCTACGAGCAGTACTTC	CAISAGAYEQYF
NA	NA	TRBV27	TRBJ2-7	TGTGCCAGCAGAAGGGGACTGAAAAATTACGAGCAGTACTTC	CASRRGLKNYEQYF
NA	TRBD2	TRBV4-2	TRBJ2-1	TGTGCCAGCAGCCAAGAAGGTAACGGGACGGGCGGGAGGGAGTACAATGAGCAGTTCTTC	CASSQEGNGTGGREYNEQFF
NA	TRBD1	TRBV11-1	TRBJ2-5	TGTGCCAGCAGCCAGACAGGGGACGAGACCCAGTACTTC	CASSQTGDETQYF
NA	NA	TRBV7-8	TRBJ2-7	TGTGCCAGCAGCTCCTCCCTAGGCGGCGAGCAGTACTTC	CASSSSLGGEQYF
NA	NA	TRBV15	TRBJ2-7	TGTGCCACCAGCAGAGTAGGCGGGGACGAGCAGTACTTC	CATSRVGGDEQYF
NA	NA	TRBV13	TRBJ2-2	TGTGCCAGCACCCCCGGCCTCCTAGAACCCGGGGAGCTGTTTTTT	CASTPGLLEPGELFF
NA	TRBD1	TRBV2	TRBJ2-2	TGTGCCAGCAGAAACCCGGGACAGGGTTTCCCCGGGGAGCTGTTTTTT	CASRNPGQGFPGELFF
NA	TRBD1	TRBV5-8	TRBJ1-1	TGTGCCAGCAGCGCAGAGACAGGGGTTGAAGCTTTCTTT	CASSAETGVEAFF
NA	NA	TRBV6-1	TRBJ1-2	TGTGCCAGCAGTGAAGCGCCAGGGAATGACTATGGCTACACCTTC	CASSEAPGNDYGYTF
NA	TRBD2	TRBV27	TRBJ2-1	TGTGCCAGCAGTTTTGCCCTAGCGGCTACCTACAATGAGCAGTTCTTC	CASSFALAATYNEQFF
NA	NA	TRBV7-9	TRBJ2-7	TGTGCCAGCAGCTTAGCGCCAAGAAACGAGCAGTACTTC	CASSLAPRNEQYF
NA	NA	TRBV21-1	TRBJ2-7	TGTGCCAGCAGCAAAGGACTTGTCAGGTGGGGCTACGAGCAGTACTTC	CASSKGLVRWGYEQYF
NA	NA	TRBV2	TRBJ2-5	TGTGCCAGCAGTCAAGAGACTAGTCGGTGGGAGACCCAGTACTTC	CASSQETSRWETQYF